A single sample gave rise to the 19 T cell receptor beta chains below, sequenced in a study of blood T cell repertoires in COVID-19. TCRdb's table, derived via immunoSEQ multiplex PCR, lists solely in-frame clones and lacks some. The sample carries over 200,000 clones, approximately 84% recorded once. What was sequenced was peripheral blood. The source is a man in his forties with active or convalescent COVID-19.

This clone was counted once. V usage is TRBV15 and J usage is TRBJ1-2; perhaps TRBD1 as D (5 bases). The germline V and J ends were trimmed by 0 bases and 2 bases, with 10 bases remaining between them. CDR3 length: 15 residues. CDR1 is LNHNV and CDR2 is YYDKDF in the germline V gene (reference sequence). The CDR3 protein is CATSRDREGNYGYTF. The DNA of the CDR3 is TGTGCCACCAGCAGAGACAGGGAGGGCAACTATGGCTACACCTTC.

This chain joins TRBV28 and TRBJ1-2; D might be TRBD1 (5 bases). This CDR3 has 11 residues. Germline-derived CDR1 and CDR2 are MDHEN and SYDVKM. V dropped 4 bases and J dropped 9 bases, with 9 bases sitting between them. CDR3 region: CASSSGHRYTF. The DNA for the CDR3 is TGTGCCAGCAGTTCAGGACACCGCTACACCTTC.

The V call is TRBV28, the J call TRBJ1-5; 8 nucleotides match TRBD1. CDR1 and CDR2 (germline): MDHEN, SYDVKM. The CDR3 has 15 amino acids. V shed 6 bases, J shed 3 bases, and the junction held 7 bases outside the gene matches. The CDR3 loop is CASSSGTGPNQPQHF. The CDR3 DNA reads as TGTGCCAGCAGCTCCGGGACAGGCCCCAATCAGCCCCAGCATTTT.

This chain uses TRBV4-2 with TRBJ2-2; 8 bases map to TRBD1. Germline trimming cut 0 bases from V and 0 bases from J; bases unmatched to any gene: 6. This CDR3 spans 18 amino acids. The V gene's germline CDR1 is LGHNA and CDR2 YNFKEQ. This chain's CDR3 is CASSQDRRQGTNTGELFF. CDR3 nucleotides: TGTGCCAGCAGCCAAGATCGGCGACAGGGGACGAACACCGGGGAGCTGTTTTTT.

This clone has only one observation. The gene calls are TRBV5-1 and TRBJ2-5; 12 nucleotides line up with TRBD2. The CDR3 runs to 16 residues. In germline, CDR1 is SGHRS, CDR2 YFSETQ. The J segment lost 5 bases and the V segment lost 0 bases, leaving 5 bases of the junction unmatched. CDR3 amino acids: CASSLGGLAGPETQYF. The CDR3 DNA reads as TGCGCCAGCAGCTTGGGCGGACTAGCGGGACCGGAGACCCAGTACTTC.

The V call is TRBV3-1 (or the pseudogene TRBV3-2), the J call TRBJ1-3; a possible D gene is TRBD1 (5 bases). The CDR3 has 18 residues. V was pared by 0 bases and J by 4 bases, with 19 bases between. Per germline, CDR1 LGHDT and CDR2 YNNKEL (reference sequence). CDR3 amino acids: CASSQDIFVGDSGNTIYF. Here the CDR3 DNA reads TGTGCCAGCAGCCAAGACATTTTCGTAGGGGATTCGGGAAACACCATATATTTT.

The rearrangement uses TRBV28 and TRBJ1-1; TRBD1 might be the D (5 bases). Trimming shortened V by 2 bases and J by 4 bases, and 17 bases separated the two germline ends. This CDR3 is built from 16 residues. Germline lookup yields CDR1 MDHEN and CDR2 SYDVKM. The CDR3 nucleotides are TGTGCCAGCAGTTTACGAGGTCAGGGCCGGAGCACTGAAGCTTTCTTT. This sequence encodes CASSLRGQGRSTEAFF.

The CDR3 bases are TGTGCCAGCAGCCCTCCCATGGGGGCGCAGACCGGGGAGCTGTTTTTT. This translates into CASSPPMGAQTGELFF. V usage is TRBV28 and J usage is TRBJ2-2, with D tentatively TRBD1 (6 bases). The V gene lost 6 bases and the J gene lost 5 bases, with 19 bases spanning the gap. The CDR3 is 16 residues long. Germline V gene lookup returns CDR1 MDHEN and CDR2 SYDVKM.

The V and J genes are TRBV6-6 and TRBJ2-7, with D possibly being TRBD2 (5 bases). Germline CDR1 reads MNHNY; CDR2 reads SVGAGI (reference sequence). This CDR3 region has 16 residues. The V end was cut by 2 bases, the J end by 4 bases, with 18 bases between. CDR3 sequence (DNA): TGTGCCAGCAGTTACGGAGGCCACCACCCCGATTACGAGCAGTACTTC. This codes for CASSYGGHHPDYEQYF.

The genes are TRBV3-1 (or the pseudogene TRBV3-2) and TRBJ2-1, with 7 bases matching TRBD1. With 3 bases clipped from V and 7 bases from J, the junction kept 6 bases outside the gene matches. There are 14 residues in the CDR3. Germline values: CDR1 LGHDT, CDR2 YNNKEL (reference sequence). CDR3 amino acids: CASSHGTESNEQFF. The DNA for the CDR3 is TGTGCCAGCAGCCATGGGACAGAGAGTAATGAGCAGTTCTTC.

The chain employs TRBV4-1 and TRBJ2-7, with TRBD2 as a possible D gene (5 bases). The CDR3 runs 15 residues. CDR1 and CDR2 from the germline V gene are MGHRA and YSYEKL. Trimming pared 3 bases from V and 0 bases from J, leaving 12 bases between. This CDR3 is CASSQHGVPSYEQYF. The CDR3 DNA reads as TGCGCCAGCAGCCAGCACGGGGTCCCCTCCTACGAGCAGTACTTC.

This clone was detected only once. This chain uses TRBV11-2 with TRBJ1-1; TRBD1 matches 8 bases. The CDR3 is made up of 11 amino acids. The germline gives CDR1 SGHAT, CDR2 FQNNGV. With V trimmed by 5 bases and J by 11 bases, 4 bases remained unmatched. The DNA of the CDR3 is TGTGCCAGCAGCCAGGGGGCCTGGGCTTTCTTT. This codes for CASSQGAWAFF.

The CDR3 DNA sequence: TGTGCCAGCTCGGGGATCGAGGGGACCCAGTACTTC. As protein: CASSGIEGTQYF. This chain joins TRBV5-4 and TRBJ2-5; maybe TRBD2 (5 bases). The length of the CDR3 is 12 residues. Trimming shortened V by 7 bases and J by 7 bases, and 14 bases separated the two germline ends. The germline CDR1 and CDR2 sequences are SGHNT and YYREEE (reference sequence).

This rearrangement joins TRBV6-5 to TRBJ2-2, with a possible D match to TRBD2 (5 bases). This CDR3 region has 14 residues. Trimming removed 10 bases at V and 4 bases at J, with 16 bases between. Germline loops: CDR1 MNHEY, CDR2 SVGAGI. The CDR3 DNA reads as TGTGCCACCCAGGCGCCACTAGGCACCGGGGAGCTGTTTTTT. This codes for CATQAPLGTGELFF.

The rearrangement joins TRBV2 to TRBJ1-1; D is unclear. The CDR3 is 14 amino acids. Germline-derived CDR1 and CDR2 are SNHLY and FYNNEI. Trimming took 3 bases from V and 0 from J, leaving 8 bases between them. Here the CDR3 DNA reads TGTGCCAGCAGTGAGGGCAGGCTGAACACTGAAGCTTTCTTT. Protein product: CASSEGRLNTEAFF.

The chain couples TRBV9 to TRBJ1-2; 7 bases map to TRBD1. Germline assignment: CDR1 SGDLS and CDR2 YYNGEE. The CDR3 is 14 residues long. V was pared by 3 bases and J by 6 bases, with 8 bases of the junction left unmatched. CDR3 coding DNA: TGTGCCAGCAGCGCTACAGGGGTGTGGAATGGCTACACCTTC. Translating it yields CASSATGVWNGYTF.

The chain carries TRBV19 and TRBJ1-5; D call uncertain. The germline CDR1 and CDR2 sequences are LNHDA and SQIVND (reference sequence). The CDR3 totals 17 residues. V was clipped by 11 bases and J by 3 bases, with 26 bases between them. The CDR3 nucleotides are TGTGCCGGCCAGCCGAACTCCCGGGAAGACCCCAATCAGCCCCAGCATTTT. This gives the protein CAGQPNSREDPNQPQHF.

The chain carries TRBV2 and TRBJ2-3; no definite D call. CDR1 is SNHLY, CDR2 FYNNEI, per germline. V was clipped by 6 bases and J by 5 bases, with 6 bases between them. This CDR3 contains 11 residues. CDR3 coding DNA: TGTGCCAGCAGCCAGGAAGATACGCAGTATTTT. Translation: CASSQEDTQYF.

The chain employs TRBV25-1 and TRBJ2-7, with D tentatively TRBD1 (6 bases). Germline-derived CDR1 and CDR2 are MGHDK and SYGVNS. V was trimmed by 6 bases and J by 1 base, leaving 10 bases between them. This CDR3 has 13 amino acids. The CDR3 loop reads CASSLTGSYEQYF. The CDR3 nucleotides read TGTGCCAGCAGCCTTACAGGGTCCTACGAGCAGTACTTC.